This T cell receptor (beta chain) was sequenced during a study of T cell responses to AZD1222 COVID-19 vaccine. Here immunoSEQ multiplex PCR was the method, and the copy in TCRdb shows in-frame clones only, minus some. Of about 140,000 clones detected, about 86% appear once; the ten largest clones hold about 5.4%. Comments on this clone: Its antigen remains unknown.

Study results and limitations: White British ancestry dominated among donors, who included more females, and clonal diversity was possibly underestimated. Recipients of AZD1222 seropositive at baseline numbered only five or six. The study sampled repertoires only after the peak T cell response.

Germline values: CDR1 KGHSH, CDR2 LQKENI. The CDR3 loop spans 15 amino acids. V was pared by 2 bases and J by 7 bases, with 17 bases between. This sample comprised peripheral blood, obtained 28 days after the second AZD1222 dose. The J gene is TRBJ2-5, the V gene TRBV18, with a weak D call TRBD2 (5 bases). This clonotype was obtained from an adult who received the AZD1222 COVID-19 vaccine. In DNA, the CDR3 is TGTGCCAGCTCACCAGGACTTCAAGGTCCCGGGACCCAGTACTTC. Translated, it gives CASSPGLQGPGTQYF.